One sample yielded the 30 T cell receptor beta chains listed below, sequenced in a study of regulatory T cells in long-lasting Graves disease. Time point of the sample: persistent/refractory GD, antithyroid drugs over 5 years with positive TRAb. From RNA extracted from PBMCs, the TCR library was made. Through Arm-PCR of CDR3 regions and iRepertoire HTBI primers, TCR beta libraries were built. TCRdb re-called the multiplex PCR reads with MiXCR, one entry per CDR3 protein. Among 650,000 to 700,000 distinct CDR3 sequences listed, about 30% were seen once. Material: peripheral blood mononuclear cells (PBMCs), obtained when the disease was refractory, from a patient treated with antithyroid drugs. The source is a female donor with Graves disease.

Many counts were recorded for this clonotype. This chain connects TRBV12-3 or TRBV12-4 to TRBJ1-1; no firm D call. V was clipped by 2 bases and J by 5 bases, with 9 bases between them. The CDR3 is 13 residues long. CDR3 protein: CASSLHPGTEAFF. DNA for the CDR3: TGTGCCAGCAGTTTACATCCGGGGACTGAAGCTTTCTTT.

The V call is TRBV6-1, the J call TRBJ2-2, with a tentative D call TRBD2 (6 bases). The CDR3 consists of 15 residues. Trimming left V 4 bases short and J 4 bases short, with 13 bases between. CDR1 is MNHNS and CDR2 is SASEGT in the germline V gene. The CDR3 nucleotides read TGTGCCAGCAGTGGGGGAGTGGGGGGCACCGGGGAGCTGTTTTTT. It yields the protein CASSGGVGGTGELFF.

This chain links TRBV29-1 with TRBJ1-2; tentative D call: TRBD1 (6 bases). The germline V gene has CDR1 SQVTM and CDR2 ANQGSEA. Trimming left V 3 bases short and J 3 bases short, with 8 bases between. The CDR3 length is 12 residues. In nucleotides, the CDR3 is TGCAGCGTTGAGGGGGCGGACTATGGCTACACCTTC. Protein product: CSVEGADYGYTF.

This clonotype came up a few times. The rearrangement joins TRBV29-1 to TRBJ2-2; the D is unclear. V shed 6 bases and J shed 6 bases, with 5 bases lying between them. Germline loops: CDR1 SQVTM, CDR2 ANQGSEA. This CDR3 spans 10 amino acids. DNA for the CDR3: TGCAGCGTGGACGCCGGGGAGCTGTTTTTT. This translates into CSVDAGELFF.

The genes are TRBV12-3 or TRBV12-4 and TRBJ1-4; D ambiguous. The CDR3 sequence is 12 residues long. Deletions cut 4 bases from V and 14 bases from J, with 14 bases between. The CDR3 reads CASSSALEALFF. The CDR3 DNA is TGTGCCAGCAGTTCGGCATTAGAAGCGCTGTTTTTT.

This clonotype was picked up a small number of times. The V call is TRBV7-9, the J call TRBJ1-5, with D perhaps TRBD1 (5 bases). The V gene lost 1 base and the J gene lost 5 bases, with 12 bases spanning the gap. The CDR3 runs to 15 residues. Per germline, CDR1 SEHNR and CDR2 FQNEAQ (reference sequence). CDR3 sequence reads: CASSLDGTVDQPQHF. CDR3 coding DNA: TGTGCCAGCAGCTTAGACGGGACGGTGGATCAGCCCCAGCATTTT.

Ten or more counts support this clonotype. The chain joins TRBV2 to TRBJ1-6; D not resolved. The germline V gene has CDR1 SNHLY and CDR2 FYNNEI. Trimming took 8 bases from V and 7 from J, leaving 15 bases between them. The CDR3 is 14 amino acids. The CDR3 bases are TGTGCCAGCCCTCCCCCTGGGAAGAATTCACCCCTCCACTTT. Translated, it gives CASPPPGKNSPLHF.

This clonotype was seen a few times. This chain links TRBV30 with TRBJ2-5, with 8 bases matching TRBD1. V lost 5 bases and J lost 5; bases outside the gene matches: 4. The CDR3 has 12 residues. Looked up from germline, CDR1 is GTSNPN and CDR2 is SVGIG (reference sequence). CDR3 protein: CAWDRGSETQYF. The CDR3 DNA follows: TGTGCCTGGGACAGGGGCTCCGAGACCCAGTACTTC.

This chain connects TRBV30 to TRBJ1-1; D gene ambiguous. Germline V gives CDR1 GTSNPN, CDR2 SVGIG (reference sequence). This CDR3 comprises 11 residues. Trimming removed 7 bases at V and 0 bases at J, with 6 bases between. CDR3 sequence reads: CAYGLNTEAFF. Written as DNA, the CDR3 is TGTGCCTACGGGCTGAACACTGAAGCTTTCTTT.

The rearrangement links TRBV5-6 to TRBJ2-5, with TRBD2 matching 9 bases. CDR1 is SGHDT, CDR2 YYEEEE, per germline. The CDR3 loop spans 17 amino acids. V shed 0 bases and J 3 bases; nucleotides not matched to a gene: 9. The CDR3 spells CASSLVVAGGPEETQYF. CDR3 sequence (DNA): TGTGCCAGCAGCTTGGTCGTTGCGGGAGGGCCGGAAGAGACCCAGTACTTC.

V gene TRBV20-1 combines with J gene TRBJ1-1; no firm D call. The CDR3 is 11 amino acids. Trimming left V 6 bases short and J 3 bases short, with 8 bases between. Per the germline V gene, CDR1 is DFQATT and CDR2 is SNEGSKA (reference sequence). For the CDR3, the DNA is TGCAGTGCCCCTGGGCACACTGAAGCTTTCTTT. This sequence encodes CSAPGHTEAFF.

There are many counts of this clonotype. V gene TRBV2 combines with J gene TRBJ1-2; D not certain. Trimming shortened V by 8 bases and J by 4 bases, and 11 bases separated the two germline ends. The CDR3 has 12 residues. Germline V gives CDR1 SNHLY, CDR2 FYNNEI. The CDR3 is CASANSGYGYTF. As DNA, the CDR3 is TGTGCCAGCGCCAATAGCGGCTATGGCTACACCTTC.

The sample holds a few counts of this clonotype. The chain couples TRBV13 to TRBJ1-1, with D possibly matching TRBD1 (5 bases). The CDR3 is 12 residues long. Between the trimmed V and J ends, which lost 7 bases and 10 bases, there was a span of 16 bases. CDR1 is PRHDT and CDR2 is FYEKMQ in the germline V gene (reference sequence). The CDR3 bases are TGTGCCAGCACCTATTCCCTGGGGCGAGCTTTCTTT. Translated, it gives CASTYSLGRAFF.

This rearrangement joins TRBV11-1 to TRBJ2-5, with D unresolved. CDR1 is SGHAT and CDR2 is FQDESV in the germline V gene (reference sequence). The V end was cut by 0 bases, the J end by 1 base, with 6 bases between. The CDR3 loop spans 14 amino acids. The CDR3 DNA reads TGTGCCAGCAGCTTAGCCCAGCCCCAAGAGACCCAGTACTTC. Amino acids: CASSLAQPQETQYF.

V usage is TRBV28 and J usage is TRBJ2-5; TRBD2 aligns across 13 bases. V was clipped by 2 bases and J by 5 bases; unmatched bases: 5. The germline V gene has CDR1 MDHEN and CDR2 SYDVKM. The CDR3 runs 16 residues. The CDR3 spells CASSLPGLAGKETQYF. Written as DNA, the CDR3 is TGTGCCAGCAGTTTACCGGGACTAGCGGGAAAGGAGACCCAGTACTTC.

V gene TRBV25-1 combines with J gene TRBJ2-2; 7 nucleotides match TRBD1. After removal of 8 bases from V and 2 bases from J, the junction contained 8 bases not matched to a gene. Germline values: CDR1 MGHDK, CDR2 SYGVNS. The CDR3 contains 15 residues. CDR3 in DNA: TGTGCCAGCGTTCCAGACAGGGAAAACACCGGGGAGCTGTTTTTT. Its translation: CASVPDRENTGELFF.

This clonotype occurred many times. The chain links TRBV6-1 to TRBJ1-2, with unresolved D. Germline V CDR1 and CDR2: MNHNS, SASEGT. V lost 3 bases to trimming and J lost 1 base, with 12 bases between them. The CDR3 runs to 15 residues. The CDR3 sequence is CASSENGYGNYGYTF. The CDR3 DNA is TGTGCCAGCAGTGAGAACGGTTACGGTAACTATGGCTACACCTTC.

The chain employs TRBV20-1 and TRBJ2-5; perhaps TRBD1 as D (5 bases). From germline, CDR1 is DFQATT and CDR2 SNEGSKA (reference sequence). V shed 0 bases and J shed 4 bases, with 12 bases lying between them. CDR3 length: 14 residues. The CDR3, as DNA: TGCAGTGCTAGAGATTCAGGGCTAGGAGAGACCCAGTACTTC. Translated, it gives CSARDSGLGETQYF.

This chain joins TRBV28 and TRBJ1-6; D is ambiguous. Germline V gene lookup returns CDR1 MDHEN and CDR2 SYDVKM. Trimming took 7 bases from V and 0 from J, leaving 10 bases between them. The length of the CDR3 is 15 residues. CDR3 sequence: CASTYTSSYNSPLHF. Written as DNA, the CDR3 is TGTGCCAGCACTTACACCAGCTCCTATAATTCACCCCTCCACTTT.

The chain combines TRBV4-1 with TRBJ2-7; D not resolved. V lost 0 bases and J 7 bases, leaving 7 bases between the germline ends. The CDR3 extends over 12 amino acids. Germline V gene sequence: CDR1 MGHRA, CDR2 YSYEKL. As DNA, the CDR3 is TGCGCCAGCAGCCAAGATTTGGCTGAGCAGTACTTC. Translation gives CASSQDLAEQYF.

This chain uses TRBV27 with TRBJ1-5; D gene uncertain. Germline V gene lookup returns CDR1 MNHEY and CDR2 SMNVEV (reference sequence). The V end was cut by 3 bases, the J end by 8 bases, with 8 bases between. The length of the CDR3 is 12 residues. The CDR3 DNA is TGTGCCAGCAGTTTTCTGGGAAAGCCCCAGCATTTT. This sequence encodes CASSFLGKPQHF.

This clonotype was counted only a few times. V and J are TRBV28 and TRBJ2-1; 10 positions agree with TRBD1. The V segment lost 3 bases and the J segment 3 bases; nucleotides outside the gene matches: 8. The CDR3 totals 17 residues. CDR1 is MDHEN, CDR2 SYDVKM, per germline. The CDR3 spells CASSFPVGQGIYNEQFF. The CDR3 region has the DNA TGTGCCAGCAGTTTTCCGGTGGGACAGGGGATCTACAATGAGCAGTTCTTC.

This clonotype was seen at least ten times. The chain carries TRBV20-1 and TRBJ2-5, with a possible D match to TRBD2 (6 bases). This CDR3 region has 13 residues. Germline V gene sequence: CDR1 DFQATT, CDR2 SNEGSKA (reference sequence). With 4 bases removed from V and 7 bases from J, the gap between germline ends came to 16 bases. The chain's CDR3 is CSAKEGFSGTQYF. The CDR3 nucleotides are TGCAGTGCTAAGGAGGGGTTCTCGGGGACCCAGTACTTC.

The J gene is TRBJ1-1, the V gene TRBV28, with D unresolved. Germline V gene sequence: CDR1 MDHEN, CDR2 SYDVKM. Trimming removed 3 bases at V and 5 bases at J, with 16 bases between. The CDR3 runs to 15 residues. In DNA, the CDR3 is TGTGCCAGCAGTTTTCCGGCGGGGTGGAGGACTGAAGCTTTCTTT. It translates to CASSFPAGWRTEAFF.

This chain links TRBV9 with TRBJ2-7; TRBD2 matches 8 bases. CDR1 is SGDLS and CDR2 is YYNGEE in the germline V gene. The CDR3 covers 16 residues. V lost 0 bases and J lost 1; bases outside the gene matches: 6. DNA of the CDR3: TGTGCCAGCAGCGTAGACTCAGCGGGAGATTCCTACGAGCAGTACTTC. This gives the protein CASSVDSAGDSYEQYF.

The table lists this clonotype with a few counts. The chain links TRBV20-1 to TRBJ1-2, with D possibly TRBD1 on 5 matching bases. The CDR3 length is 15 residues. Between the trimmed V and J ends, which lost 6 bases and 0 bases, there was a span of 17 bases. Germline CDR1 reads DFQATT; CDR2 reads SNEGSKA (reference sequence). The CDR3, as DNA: TGCAGTGCCTCACTCTGGGACGGTGCTAACTATGGCTACACCTTC. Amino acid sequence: CSASLWDGANYGYTF.

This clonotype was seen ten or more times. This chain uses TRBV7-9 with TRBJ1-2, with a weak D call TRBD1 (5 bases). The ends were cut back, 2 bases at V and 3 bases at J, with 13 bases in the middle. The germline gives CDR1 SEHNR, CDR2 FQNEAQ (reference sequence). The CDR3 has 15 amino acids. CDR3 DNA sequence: TGTGCCAGCAGCTTATCGACAGTCCAGGACTATGGCTACACCTTC. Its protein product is CASSLSTVQDYGYTF.

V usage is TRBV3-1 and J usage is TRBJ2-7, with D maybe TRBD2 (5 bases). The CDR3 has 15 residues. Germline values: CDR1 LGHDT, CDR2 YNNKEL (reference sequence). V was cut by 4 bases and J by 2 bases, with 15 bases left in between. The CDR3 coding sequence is TGTGCCAGCAGCCTGACCCGGGAATCCACCTACGAGCAGTACTTC. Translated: CASSLTRESTYEQYF.

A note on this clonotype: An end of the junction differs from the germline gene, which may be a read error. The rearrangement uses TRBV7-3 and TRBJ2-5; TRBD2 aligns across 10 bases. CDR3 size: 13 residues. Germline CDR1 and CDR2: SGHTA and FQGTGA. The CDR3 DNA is TGTGCCAGCAGCTTAACCCTCAGCGGGAGGGTGTTCTTC. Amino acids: CASSLTLSGRVFF. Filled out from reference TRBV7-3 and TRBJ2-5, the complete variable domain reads GAGVSQTPSNKVTEKGKYVELRCDPISGHTALYWYRQSLGQGPEFLIYFQGTGAADDSGLPNDRFFAVRPEGSVSTLKIQRTERGDSAVYLCASSLTLSGRVFFGPGTRLLVL.

In DNA form, the CDR3 reads TGTGCCAGCAGTTACTCCTGGGACAACTACGAGCAGTACTTC. It encodes CASSYSWDNYEQYF. This rearrangement joins TRBV6-2 or TRBV6-3 to TRBJ2-7, with D possibly matching TRBD1 (6 bases). The CDR3 runs 14 residues. CDR1 and CDR2 from the germline V gene are MNHEY and SVGEGT. The V gene lost 0 bases and the J gene lost 3 bases, with 9 bases spanning the gap.